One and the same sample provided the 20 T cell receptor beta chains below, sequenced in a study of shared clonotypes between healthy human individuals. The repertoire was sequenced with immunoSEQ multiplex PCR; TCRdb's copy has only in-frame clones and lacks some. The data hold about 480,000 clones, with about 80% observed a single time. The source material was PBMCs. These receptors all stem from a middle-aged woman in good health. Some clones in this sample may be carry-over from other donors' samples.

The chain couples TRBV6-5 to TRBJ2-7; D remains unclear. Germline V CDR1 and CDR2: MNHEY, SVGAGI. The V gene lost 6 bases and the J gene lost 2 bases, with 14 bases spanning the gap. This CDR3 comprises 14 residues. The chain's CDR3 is CASRVSTATYEQYF. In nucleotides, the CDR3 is TGTGCCAGCAGGGTATCGACTGCGACCTACGAGCAGTACTTC.

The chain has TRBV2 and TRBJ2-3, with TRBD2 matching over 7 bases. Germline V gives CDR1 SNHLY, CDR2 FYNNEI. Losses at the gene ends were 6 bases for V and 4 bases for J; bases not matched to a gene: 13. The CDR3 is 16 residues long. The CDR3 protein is CASSGRGGSRADTQYF. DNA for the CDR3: TGTGCCAGCAGCGGACGGGGCGGGAGTAGAGCAGATACGCAGTATTTT.

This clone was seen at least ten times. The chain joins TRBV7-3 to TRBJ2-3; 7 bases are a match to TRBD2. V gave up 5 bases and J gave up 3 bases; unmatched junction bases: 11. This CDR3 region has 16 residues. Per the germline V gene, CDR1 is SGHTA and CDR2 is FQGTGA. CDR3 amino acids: CASSREGALATDTQYF. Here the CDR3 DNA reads TGTGCCAGCAGCCGCGAGGGAGCACTAGCGACAGATACGCAGTATTTT. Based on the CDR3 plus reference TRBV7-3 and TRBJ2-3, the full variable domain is GAGVSQTPSNKVTEKGKYVELRCDPISGHTALYWYRQSLGQGPEFLIYFQGTGAADDSGLPNDRFFAVRPEGSVSTLKIQRTERGDSAVYLCASSREGALATDTQYFGPGTRLTVL.

CDR3 nucleotide sequence: TGCGCCAGCAGCTCATGGACTAGCAGCAATGAGCAGTTCTTC. Translating it yields CASSSWTSSNEQFF. V is TRBV5-1 and J is TRBJ2-1, with TRBD2 identical over 8 bases. This CDR3 contains 14 residues. Germline V lookup: CDR1 SGHRS, CDR2 YFSETQ. Germline trimming cut 3 bases from V and 6 bases from J; bases unmatched to any gene: 5. Drawing the rest from reference TRBV5-1 and TRBJ2-1, the complete variable domain is KAGVTQTPRYLIKTRGQQVTLSCSPISGHRSVSWYQQTPGQGLQFLFEYFSETQRNKGNFPGRFSGRQFSNSRSEMNVSTLELGDSALYLCASSSWTSSNEQFFGPGTRLTVL.

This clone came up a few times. CDR3 in amino acids: CASSLAHNPSADYGYTF. For the CDR3, the DNA is TGTGCCAGCAGCTTAGCACACAACCCATCAGCCGACTATGGCTACACCTTC. The chain links TRBV7-8 to TRBJ1-2; the D is unclear. With 0 bases removed from V and 3 bases from J, the gap between germline ends came to 17 bases. Looked up from germline, CDR1 is SGHVS and CDR2 is FQNEAQ. This CDR3 is built from 17 residues.

CDR3 amino acids: CASAPGGRAYEQYF. The CDR3 nucleotides read TGCGCCAGCGCTCCAGGCGGGAGGGCCTACGAGCAGTACTTC. The gene calls are TRBV5-1 and TRBJ2-5, with 9 bases that match TRBD2. The J call is uncertain, as TRBJ2-7 better fits the DNA end. Per the germline V gene, CDR1 is SGHRS and CDR2 is YFSETQ. CDR3 size: 14 residues.

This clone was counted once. CDR3 in amino acids: CASSQRGGAVSYEQYF. The CDR3 bases are TGTGCCAGCTCCCAGAGGGGCGGAGCCGTCTCCTACGAGCAGTACTTC. The chain couples TRBV18 to TRBJ2-7, with D perhaps assigned TRBD1 or TRBD2 (5 bases each). V lost 6 bases and J lost 0, with 18 bases in between. CDR3 length: 16 residues. Germline V gives CDR1 KGHSH, CDR2 LQKENI.

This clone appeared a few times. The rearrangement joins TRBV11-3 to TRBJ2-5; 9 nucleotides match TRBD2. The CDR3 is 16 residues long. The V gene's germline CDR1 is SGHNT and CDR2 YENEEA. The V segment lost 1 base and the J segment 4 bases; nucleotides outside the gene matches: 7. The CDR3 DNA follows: TGTGCCAGCAGCTTAGTTGCTAGCGGGATGGGAGAGACCCAGTACTTC. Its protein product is CASSLVASGMGETQYF.

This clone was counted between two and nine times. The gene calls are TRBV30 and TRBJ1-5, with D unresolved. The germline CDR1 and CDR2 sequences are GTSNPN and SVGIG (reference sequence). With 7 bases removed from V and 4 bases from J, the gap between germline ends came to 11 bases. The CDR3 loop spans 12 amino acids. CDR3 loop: CASRTPNQPQHF. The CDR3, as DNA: TGTGCCTCCCGAACTCCAAATCAGCCCCAGCATTTT.

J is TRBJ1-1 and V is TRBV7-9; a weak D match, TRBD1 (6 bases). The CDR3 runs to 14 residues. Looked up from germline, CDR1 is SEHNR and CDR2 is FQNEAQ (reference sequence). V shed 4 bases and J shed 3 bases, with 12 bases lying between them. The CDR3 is CASSSLGQYTEAFF. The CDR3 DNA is TGTGCCAGCAGCTCCCTCGGACAGTACACTGAAGCTTTCTTT.

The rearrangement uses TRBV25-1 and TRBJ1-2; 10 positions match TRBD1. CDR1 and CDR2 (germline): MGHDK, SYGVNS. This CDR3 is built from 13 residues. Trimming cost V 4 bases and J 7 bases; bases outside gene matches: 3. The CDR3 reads CASSVGTGAGYTF. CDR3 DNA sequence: TGTGCCAGCAGTGTGGGGACAGGGGCTGGCTACACCTTC.

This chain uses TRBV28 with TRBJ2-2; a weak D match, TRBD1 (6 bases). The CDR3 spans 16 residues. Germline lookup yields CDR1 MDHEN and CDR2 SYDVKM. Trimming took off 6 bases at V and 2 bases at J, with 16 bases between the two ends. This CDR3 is CASSASGGHNTGELFF. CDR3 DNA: TGTGCCAGCAGCGCGAGTGGGGGCCATAACACCGGGGAGCTGTTTTTT.

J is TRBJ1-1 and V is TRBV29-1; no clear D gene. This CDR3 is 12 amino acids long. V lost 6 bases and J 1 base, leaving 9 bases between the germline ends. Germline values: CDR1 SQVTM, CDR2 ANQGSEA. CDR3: CSVGHGNTEAFF. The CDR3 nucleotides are TGCAGCGTGGGCCACGGGAACACTGAAGCTTTCTTT. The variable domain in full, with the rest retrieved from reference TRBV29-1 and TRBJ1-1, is SAVISQKPSRDICQRGTSLTIQCQVDSQVTMMFWYRQQPGQSLTLIATANQGSEATYESGFVIDKFPISRPNLTFSTLTVSNMSPEDSSIYLCSVGHGNTEAFFGQGTRLTVV.

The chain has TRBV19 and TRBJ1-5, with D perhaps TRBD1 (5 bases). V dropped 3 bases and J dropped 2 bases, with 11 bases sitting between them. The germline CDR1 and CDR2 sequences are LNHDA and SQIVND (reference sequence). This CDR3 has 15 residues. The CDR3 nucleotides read TGTGCCAGTAGTATCGGGCAGGGAGGCAATCAGCCCCAGCATTTT. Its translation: CASSIGQGGNQPQHF.

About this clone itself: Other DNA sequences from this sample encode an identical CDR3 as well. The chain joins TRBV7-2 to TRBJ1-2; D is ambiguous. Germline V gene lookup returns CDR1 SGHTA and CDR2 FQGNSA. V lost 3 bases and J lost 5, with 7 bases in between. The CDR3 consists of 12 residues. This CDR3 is CASSLGGYGYTF. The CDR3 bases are TGTGCCAGCAGCTTGGGCGGGTATGGCTACACCTTC.

The CDR3 DNA reads TGTGCCAGCAGCCCCGGACTATTAACCGGGGAGCTGTTTTTT. Its translation is CASSPGLLTGELFF. This rearrangement joins TRBV9 to TRBJ2-2; maybe TRBD2 (6 bases). V gave up 4 bases and J gave up 5 bases, with 12 bases separating them. CDR3 size: 14 residues. The germline V gene encodes CDR1 SGDLS and CDR2 YYNGEE.

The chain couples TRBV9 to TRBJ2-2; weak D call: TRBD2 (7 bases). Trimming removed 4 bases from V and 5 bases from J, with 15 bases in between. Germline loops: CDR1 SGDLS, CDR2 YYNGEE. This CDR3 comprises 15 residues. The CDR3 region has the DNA TGTGCCAGCAGCCCAGCGGGACACCAGACCGGGGAGCTGTTTTTT. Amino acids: CASSPAGHQTGELFF. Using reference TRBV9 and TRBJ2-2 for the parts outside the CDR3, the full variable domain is DSGVTQTPKHLITATGQRVTLRCSPRSGDLSVYWYQQSLDQGLQFLIQYYNGEERAKGNILERFSAQQFPDLHSELNLSSLELGDSALYFCASSPAGHQTGELFFGEGSRLTVL.

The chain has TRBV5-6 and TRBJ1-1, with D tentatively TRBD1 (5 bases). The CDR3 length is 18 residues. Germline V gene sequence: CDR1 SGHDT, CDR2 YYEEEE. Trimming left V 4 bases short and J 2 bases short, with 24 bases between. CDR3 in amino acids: CASSIHGDPRGLNTEAFF. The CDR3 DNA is TGTGCCAGCAGCATACATGGGGACCCTCGTGGGTTAAACACTGAAGCTTTCTTT.

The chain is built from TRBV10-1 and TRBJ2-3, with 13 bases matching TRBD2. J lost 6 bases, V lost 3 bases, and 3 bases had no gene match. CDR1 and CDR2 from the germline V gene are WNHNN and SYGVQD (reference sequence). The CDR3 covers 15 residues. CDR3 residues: CASSDPTSGRDTQYF. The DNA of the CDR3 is TGCGCCAGCAGTGACCCGACTAGCGGGAGGGATACGCAGTATTTT.

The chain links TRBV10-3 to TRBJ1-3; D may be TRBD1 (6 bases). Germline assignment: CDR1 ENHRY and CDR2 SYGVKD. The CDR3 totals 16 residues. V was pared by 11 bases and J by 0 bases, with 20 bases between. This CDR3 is CAGRGRGQNSGNTIYF. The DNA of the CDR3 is TGTGCCGGCAGAGGGCGGGGGCAGAACTCTGGAAACACCATATATTTT.